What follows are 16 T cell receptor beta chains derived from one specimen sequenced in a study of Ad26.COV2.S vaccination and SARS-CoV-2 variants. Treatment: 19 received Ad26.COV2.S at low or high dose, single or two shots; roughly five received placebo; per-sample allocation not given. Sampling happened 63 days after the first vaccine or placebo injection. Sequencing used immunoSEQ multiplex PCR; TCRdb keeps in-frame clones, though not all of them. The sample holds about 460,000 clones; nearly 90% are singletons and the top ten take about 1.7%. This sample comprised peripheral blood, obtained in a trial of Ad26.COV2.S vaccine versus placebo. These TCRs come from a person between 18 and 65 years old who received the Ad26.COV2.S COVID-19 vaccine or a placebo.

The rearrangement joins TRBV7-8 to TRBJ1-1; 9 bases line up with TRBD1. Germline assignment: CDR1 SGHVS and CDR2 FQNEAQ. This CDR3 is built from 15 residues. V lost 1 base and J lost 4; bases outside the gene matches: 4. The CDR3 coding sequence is TGTGCCAGCAGCTTAGTTGGGACAGGGCGCACTGAAGCTTTCTTT. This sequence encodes CASSLVGTGRTEAFF.

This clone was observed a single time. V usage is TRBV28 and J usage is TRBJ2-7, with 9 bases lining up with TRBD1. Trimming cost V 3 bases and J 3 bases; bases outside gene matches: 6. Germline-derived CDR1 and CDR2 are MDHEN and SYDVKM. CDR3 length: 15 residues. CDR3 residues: CASSLTGGFIYEQYF. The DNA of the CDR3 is TGTGCCAGCAGTTTGACAGGGGGTTTTATCTACGAGCAGTACTTC.

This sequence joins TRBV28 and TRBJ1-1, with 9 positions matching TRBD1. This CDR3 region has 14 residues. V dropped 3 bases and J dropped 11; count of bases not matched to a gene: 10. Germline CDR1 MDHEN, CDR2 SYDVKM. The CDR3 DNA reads TGTGCCAGCAGTTTGGACGGACAGGGGAGAATGGCTTTCTTT. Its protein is CASSLDGQGRMAFF.

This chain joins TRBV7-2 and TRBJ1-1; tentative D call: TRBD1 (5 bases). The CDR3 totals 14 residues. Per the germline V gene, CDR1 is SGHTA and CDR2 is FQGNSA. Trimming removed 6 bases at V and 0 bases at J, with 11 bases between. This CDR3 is CASRTPTVNTEAFF. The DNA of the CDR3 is TGTGCCAGCAGAACCCCGACAGTGAACACTGAAGCTTTCTTT.

This chain's CDR3 is CAISASANYGYTF. In nucleotides, the CDR3 is TGTGCCATCAGTGCCAGCGCTAACTATGGCTACACCTTC. The V gene is TRBV10-3, the J gene TRBJ1-2, with D uncertain. Trimming left V 4 bases short and J 0 bases short, with 6 bases between. Germline V CDR1 and CDR2: ENHRY, SYGVKD. There are 13 residues in the CDR3.

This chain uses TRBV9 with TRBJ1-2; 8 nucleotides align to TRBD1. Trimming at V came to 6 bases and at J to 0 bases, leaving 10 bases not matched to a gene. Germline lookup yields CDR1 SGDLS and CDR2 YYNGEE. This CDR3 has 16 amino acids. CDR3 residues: CASTGQGHRPNYGYTF. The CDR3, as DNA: TGTGCCAGCACCGGACAGGGCCACCGACCTAACTATGGCTACACCTTC.

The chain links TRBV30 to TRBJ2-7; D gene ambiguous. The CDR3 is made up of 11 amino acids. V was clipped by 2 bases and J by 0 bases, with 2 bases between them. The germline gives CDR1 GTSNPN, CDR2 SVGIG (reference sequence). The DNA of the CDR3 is TGTGCCTGGAGTAGCTCCTACGAGCAGTACTTC. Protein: CAWSSSYEQYF.

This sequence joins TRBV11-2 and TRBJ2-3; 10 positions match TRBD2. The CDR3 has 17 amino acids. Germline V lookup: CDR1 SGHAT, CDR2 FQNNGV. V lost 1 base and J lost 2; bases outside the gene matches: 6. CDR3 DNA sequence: TGTGCCAGCAGCTTAGGCGGAGCGGGAGGGTACACAGATACGCAGTATTTT. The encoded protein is CASSLGGAGGYTDTQYF.

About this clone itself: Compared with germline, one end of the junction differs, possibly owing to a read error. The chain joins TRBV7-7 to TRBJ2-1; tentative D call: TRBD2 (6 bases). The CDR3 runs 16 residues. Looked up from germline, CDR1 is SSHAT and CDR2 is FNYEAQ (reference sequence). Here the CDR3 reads CASSSGSGSSYNEQFF. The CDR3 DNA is TGTGCTAGCAGCTCGGGTTCCGGGAGCTCCTACAATGAGCAGTTCTTC.

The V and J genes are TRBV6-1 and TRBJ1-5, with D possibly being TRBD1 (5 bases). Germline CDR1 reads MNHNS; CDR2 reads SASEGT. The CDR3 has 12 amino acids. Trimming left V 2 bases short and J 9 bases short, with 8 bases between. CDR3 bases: TGTGCCAGCAGTGAAAGTAGGGGGCCCCAGCATTTT. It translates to CASSESRGPQHF.

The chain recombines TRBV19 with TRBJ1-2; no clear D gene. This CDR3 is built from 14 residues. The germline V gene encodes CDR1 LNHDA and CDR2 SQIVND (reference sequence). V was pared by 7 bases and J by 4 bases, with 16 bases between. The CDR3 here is CASNTGRTFYGYTF. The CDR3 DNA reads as TGTGCCAGTAACACCGGGAGGACCTTCTATGGCTACACCTTC.

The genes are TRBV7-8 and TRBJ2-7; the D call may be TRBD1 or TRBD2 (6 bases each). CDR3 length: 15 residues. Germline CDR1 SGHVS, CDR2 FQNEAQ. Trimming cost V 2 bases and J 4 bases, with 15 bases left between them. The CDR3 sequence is CASSLRGALIYEQYF. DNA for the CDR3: TGTGCCAGCAGCTTAAGGGGGGCGCTAATATACGAGCAGTACTTC.

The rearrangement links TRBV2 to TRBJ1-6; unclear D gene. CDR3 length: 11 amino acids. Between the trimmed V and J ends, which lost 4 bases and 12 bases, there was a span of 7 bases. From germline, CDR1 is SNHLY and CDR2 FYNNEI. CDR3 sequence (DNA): TGTGCCAGCAGTGGGTTAGGACCCCTCCACTTT. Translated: CASSGLGPLHF.

The CDR3 nucleotides are TGTGCCAGCAGTGAAATACCCCTCTACGAGCAGTACTTC. It specifies CASSEIPLYEQYF. This chain uses TRBV2 with TRBJ2-7; D unclear. The V end was cut by 2 bases, the J end by 3 bases, with 8 bases between. CDR1 is SNHLY and CDR2 is FYNNEI in the germline V gene. The CDR3 loop spans 13 amino acids. Variable domain in full (rest from reference TRBV2 and TRBJ2-7): EPEVTQTPSHQVTQMGQEVILRCVPISNHLYFYWYRQILGQKVEFLVSFYNNEISEKSEIFDDQFSVERPDGSNFTLKIRSTKLEDSAMYFCASSEIPLYEQYFGPGTRLTVT.

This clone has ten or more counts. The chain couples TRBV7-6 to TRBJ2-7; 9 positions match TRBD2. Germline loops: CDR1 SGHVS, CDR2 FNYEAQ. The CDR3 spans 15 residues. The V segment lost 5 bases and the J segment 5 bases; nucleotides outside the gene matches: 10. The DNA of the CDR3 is TGTGCCAGCAGCACGAATAGCGGGAGAGAGGACGAGCAGTACTTC. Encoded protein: CASSTNSGREDEQYF.

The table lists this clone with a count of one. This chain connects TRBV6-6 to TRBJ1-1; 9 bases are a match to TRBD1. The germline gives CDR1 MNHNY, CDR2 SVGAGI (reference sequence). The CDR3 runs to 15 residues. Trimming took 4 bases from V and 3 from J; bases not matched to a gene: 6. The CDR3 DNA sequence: TGTGCCAGCAGTTTAAAACAGGGGGCGGACACTGAAGCTTTCTTT. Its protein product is CASSLKQGADTEAFF.